The rows below give T cell receptor beta chains drawn from one sample of a study of OX40 agonist ivuxolimab in advanced cancers. Sequenced by immunoSEQ multiplex PCR; TCRdb stores in-frame clones only, minus some. This table has around 50,000 clones, over 75% appearing once. Specimen: CD4+ or CD8+ T cells sorted from blood, collected in a trial of the OX40 agonist ivuxolimab. All receptors derive from an adult with an advanced solid tumor such as melanoma, head and neck, liver or kidney cancer. The CDR3 runs from the conserved cysteine through the conserved F or W. A D gene is named only where the DNA matches it firmly. A row's size may be missing; if present it is once, few, many or a size class.

clone_size j_call d_call v_call cdr3_nt cdr3_aa
. TRBJ2-7 . TRBV6-5 TGTGCCAGCAGTTACTTAGGTTTCACCTACGAGCAGTACTTC CASSYLGFTYEQYF
. TRBJ2-7 TRBD2 TRBV4-1 TGCGCCAGCAGCCAAGAGTCCGGGGGGTACTCCTACGAGCAGTACTTC CASSQESGGYSYEQYF
. TRBJ1-1 TRBD1 TRBV7-2 TGTGCCAGCAGCTTAGAGGGGGCAGATACCACTGAAGCTTTCTTT CASSLEGADTTEAFF
. TRBJ2-4 TRBD1 TRBV29-1 TGCAGCGTTGATGGGACAGGGGACATTCAGTACTTC CSVDGTGDIQYF
. TRBJ2-3 TRBD2 TRBV5-6 TGTGCCAGCAGCTTGTTAGCGGGAGGGGGTACGCAGTATTTT CASSLLAGGGTQYF
. TRBJ2-2 TRBD1 TRBV29-1 TGCAGCGCTCCGGGGACAGTGAACACCGGGGAGCTGTTTTTT CSAPGTVNTGELFF
. TRBJ1-5 . TRBV6-1 TGTGCCAGCAGTGCTACCGAAGTCCGTTATAGCAATCAGCCCCAGCATTTT CASSATEVRYSNQPQHF
. TRBJ2-1 TRBD1 TRBV14 TGTGCCAGCAGCCATACAGGGGAAAATGAGCAGTTCTTC CASSHTGENEQFF
. TRBJ2-7 TRBD1 TRBV2 TGTGCCAGCAGATCGGAGACAGGGGCCTACGAGCAGTACTTC CASRSETGAYEQYF
once TRBJ1-1 . TRBV19 TGTGCCAGTGGACCCGCTCGGGGGGCTTCTATAAACACTGAAGCTTTCTTT CASGPARGASINTEAFF
few TRBJ1-1 . TRBV7-2 TGTGCCAGCAGCTTATATGGCAGTATGAACACTGAAGCTTTCTTT CASSLYGSMNTEAFF
. TRBJ2-5 . TRBV30 TGTGCCTGGAGTGTGGGAGAGACCCAGTACTTC CAWSVGETQYF
. TRBJ1-2 . TRBV11-2 TGTGCCAGCAGCTTATCGGCGACTAACTATGGCTACACCTTC CASSLSATNYGYTF
. TRBJ1-1 . TRBV5-8 TGTGCCAGCTCTTATGGCCTTTACACTGAAGCTTTCTTT CASSYGLYTEAFF
once TRBJ1-2 . TRBV5-8 TGTGCCAGCAGCTCGCGGAGGGGAGGCGGCTATGGCTACACCTTC CASSSRRGGGYGYTF
. TRBJ1-1 . TRBV2 TGTGCCAGCAGGTTAACTGAAGCTTTCTTT CASRLTEAFF
. TRBJ1-5 . TRBV5-1 TGCGCCAGCAGCCCGGGGACCAAACATCAGCCCCAGCATTTT CASSPGTKHQPQHF
. TRBJ1-5 . TRBV6-5 TGTGCCAGCAGCTCCTATCGGGGGAATCAGCCCCAGCATTTT CASSSYRGNQPQHF
. TRBJ2-5 TRBD2 TRBV5-1 TGCGCCAGCAGCTTTGGGACTAGCGGAATCCAAGAGACCCAGTACTTC CASSFGTSGIQETQYF
medium-sized TRBJ1-5 . TRBV19 TGTGCCAGTAGTATTCTTGACGTAAGCAATCAGCCCCAGCATTTT CASSILDVSNQPQHF
. TRBJ2-6 . TRBV9 TGTGCCAGCAGCGTAGTGGGTTCTGGGGCCAACGTCCTGACTTTC CASSVVGSGANVLTF
. TRBJ2-1 . TRBV9 TGTGCCAGCAGCACTCCCCTTAGGGGCGGACACAACAATGAGCAGTTCTTC CASSTPLRGGHNNEQFF
. TRBJ2-7 . TRBV21-1 TGTGCCAGCAGCAACGGGGGTCGGGGTAGCAACGAGCAGTACTTC CASSNGGRGSNEQYF
. TRBJ2-2 TRBD2 TRBV30 TGTGCCTGGAGTCCATGGACTAGCGGGATGAACACCGGGGAGCTGTTTTTT CAWSPWTSGMNTGELFF
. TRBJ2-5 . TRBV27 TGTGCCAGCAGTTTATCTCATCAGACTGTCTCTGAGTACTTC CASSLSHQTVSEYF
few TRBJ2-7 TRBD2 TRBV15 TGTGCCACCAGCAGTCACGCGGGACTAGCGGTCCCGCAATCCTTC CATSSHAGLAVPQSF
. TRBJ2-5 . TRBV19 TGTGCCAGTAGACAGGCTGGGGAGACCCAGTACTTC CASRQAGETQYF
. TRBJ2-3 . TRBV10-2 TGCGCCAGCAGTGAGGTCCAGGGGTTGGCAGATACGCAGTATTTT CASSEVQGLADTQYF
. TRBJ1-2 . TRBV6-5 TGTGCCAGCAGTTACTCGGGCAGGCTGATATATGGCTACACCTTC CASSYSGRLIYGYTF
. TRBJ2-3 TRBD1 TRBV15 TGTGCCACCAATCTGGACAGGGTGGAGGATACGCAGTATTTT CATNLDRVEDTQYF
. TRBJ2-5 TRBD2 TRBV6-1 TGTGCCAGCAAAAGCGGGATAACGGAGACCCAGTACTTC CASKSGITETQYF
. TRBJ1-1 . TRBV5-1 TGCGCCAGCAGCTTGACGACAGCGAACACTGAAGCTTTCTTT CASSLTTANTEAFF
. TRBJ1-2 . TRBV27 TGTGCCAGCAGTCCCCGTGGCTATGGCTACACCTTC CASSPRGYGYTF
. TRBJ1-2 . TRBV7-2 TGTGCCAGCAGCTTAGCGGGAGGGGCTGACTATGGCTACACCTTC CASSLAGGADYGYTF
. TRBJ2-7 TRBD2 TRBV4-1 TGCGCCAGCAGCCACACGGGGACTAGCGGGATCTACGAGCAGTACTTC CASSHTGTSGIYEQYF
. TRBJ2-1 . TRBV5-1 TGCGCCAGCAGCTTGGTCGGAGAAGAGCAGTTCTTC CASSLVGEEQFF
. TRBJ2-3 . TRBV2 TGTGCCAGCATCCCCGTGATACCTAGCACAGATACGCAGTATTTT CASIPVIPSTDTQYF
. TRBJ2-7 . TRBV29-1 TGCAGCGTTGAACTCGGGGGCTACGAGCAGTACTTC CSVELGGYEQYF
once TRBJ1-2 . TRBV18 TGTGCCAGCTCACGGTCCGGGACTGATTATGGCTACACCTTC CASSRSGTDYGYTF
. TRBJ2-7 . TRBV27 TGTGCCAGCAGTTTATTTCTAAGGTCCGAGCAGTACTTC CASSLFLRSEQYF
. TRBJ2-7 TRBD2 TRBV7-2 TGTGCCAGCAGCTTAAAGCTAGCGGGAGCAGGGCAGTACTTC CASSLKLAGAGQYF
once TRBJ1-3 . TRBV6-1 TGTGCCAGCATTATGGGGATTGGAAACACCATATATTTT CASIMGIGNTIYF
. TRBJ2-1 . TRBV5-4 TGTGCCAGCAGCCAGGCGCGGTCCTACAATGAGCAGTTCTTC CASSQARSYNEQFF
. TRBJ1-2 . TRBV6-5 TGTGCCAGCAGTTCCAGGGTCTATGGCTACACCTTC CASSSRVYGYTF
. TRBJ1-5 . TRBV2 TGTGCCAGCAGTCAGACTAAGGTGATACAGCCCCAGCATTTT CASSQTKVIQPQHF
. TRBJ2-7 TRBD2 TRBV18 TGTGCCAGCTCACCACTGACTAGCGCCGACGAGCAGTACTTC CASSPLTSADEQYF
. TRBJ2-1 . TRBV27 TGTGCCAGCAGTTTAGTGGCCTACCACAATGAGCAGTTCTTC CASSLVAYHNEQFF
. TRBJ2-5 TRBD2 TRBV30 TGTGCCTGCCTGACGCGGGGGGTCCAAGAGACCCAGTACTTC CACLTRGVQETQYF
. TRBJ2-5 TRBD2 TRBV11-2 TGTGCCAGCAGCTTAGGGCGTACGAGGACTAGCCCGAGGGAGACCCAGTACTTC CASSLGRTRTSPRETQYF
. TRBJ1-2 . TRBV25-1 TGTGCCAGCAGCCCGGGGGCAGGGTACCGGGATAACTATGGCTACACCTTC CASSPGAGYRDNYGYTF
. TRBJ2-6 . TRBV2 . CASSSSRQTANVLTF
. TRBJ2-7 TRBD2 TRBV5-1 TGCGCCAGCAGCCCTCAGACTAGCGGGAGGGGCGAGCAGTACTTC CASSPQTSGRGEQYF
. TRBJ1-5 . TRBV29-1 TGCAGCGCCCGGGACAGCAATCAGCCCCAGCATTTT CSARDSNQPQHF
. TRBJ2-7 TRBD1 TRBV6-5 TGTGCCAGCAGTTACCTCGGACAGGGGGCGAGGGAGCAGTACTTC CASSYLGQGAREQYF
. TRBJ2-2 TRBD2 TRBV10-2 TGCGCCAGCAGTCTTAGCGGGAGGAACACCGGGGAGCTGTTTTTT CASSLSGRNTGELFF
. TRBJ2-7 . TRBV7-9 TGTGCCAGCAGCTTATCCGGACCCGCCTACGAGCAGTACTTC CASSLSGPAYEQYF